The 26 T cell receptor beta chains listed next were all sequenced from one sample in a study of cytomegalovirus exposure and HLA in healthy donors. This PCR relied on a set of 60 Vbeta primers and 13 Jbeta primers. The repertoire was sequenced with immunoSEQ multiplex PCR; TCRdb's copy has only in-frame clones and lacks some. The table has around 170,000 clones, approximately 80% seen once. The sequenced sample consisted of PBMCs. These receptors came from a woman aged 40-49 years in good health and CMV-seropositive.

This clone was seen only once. The CDR3 DNA sequence: TGTGCCAGCAGCTTAACTACCTTAGCGGGGGGGACTATCAATGAGCAGTTCTTC. Encoded protein: CASSLTTLAGGTINEQFF. The chain carries TRBV7-9 and TRBJ2-1; 11 bases match TRBD2. The trim removed 2 bases at V and 6 bases at J, leaving 12 bases unmatched. The germline V gene has CDR1 SEHNR and CDR2 FQNEAQ (reference sequence). The CDR3 runs to 18 residues.

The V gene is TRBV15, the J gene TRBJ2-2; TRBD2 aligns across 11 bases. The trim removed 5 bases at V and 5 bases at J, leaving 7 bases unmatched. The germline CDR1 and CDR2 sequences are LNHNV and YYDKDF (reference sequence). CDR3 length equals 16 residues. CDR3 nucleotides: TGTGCCACCAGCGTTCTGACTAGCGGGGATACCGGGGAGCTGTTTTTT. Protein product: CATSVLTSGDTGELFF.

The CDR3 protein is CSVQGSRVNEQYF. CDR3 bases: TGCAGCGTTCAGGGCAGTCGAGTCAACGAGCAGTACTTC. The V gene is TRBV29-1, the J gene TRBJ2-7; the D gene is possibly TRBD1 (5 bases). Per germline, CDR1 SQVTM and CDR2 ANQGSEA. This CDR3 is built from 13 residues. V was pared by 5 bases and J by 5 bases, with 16 bases between.

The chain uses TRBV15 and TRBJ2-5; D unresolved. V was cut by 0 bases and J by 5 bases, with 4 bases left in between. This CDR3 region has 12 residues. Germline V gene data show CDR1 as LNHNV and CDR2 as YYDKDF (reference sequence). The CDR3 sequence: CATSRDRETQYF. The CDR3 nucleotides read TGTGCCACCAGCAGAGACCGGGAGACCCAGTACTTC.

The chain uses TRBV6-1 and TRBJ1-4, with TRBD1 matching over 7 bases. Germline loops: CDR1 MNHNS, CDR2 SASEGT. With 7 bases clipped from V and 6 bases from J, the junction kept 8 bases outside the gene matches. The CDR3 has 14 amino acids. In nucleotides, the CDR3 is TGTGCCAGCATTCCGACAGGGAAAGATGAAAAACTGTTTTTT. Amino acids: CASIPTGKDEKLFF.

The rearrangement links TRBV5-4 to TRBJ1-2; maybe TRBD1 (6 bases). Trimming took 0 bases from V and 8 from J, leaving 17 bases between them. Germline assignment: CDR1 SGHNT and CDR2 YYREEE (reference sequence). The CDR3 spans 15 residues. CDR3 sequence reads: CASSLDTTGFGGYTF. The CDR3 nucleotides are TGTGCCAGCAGCTTGGACACAACAGGGTTTGGCGGCTACACCTTC.

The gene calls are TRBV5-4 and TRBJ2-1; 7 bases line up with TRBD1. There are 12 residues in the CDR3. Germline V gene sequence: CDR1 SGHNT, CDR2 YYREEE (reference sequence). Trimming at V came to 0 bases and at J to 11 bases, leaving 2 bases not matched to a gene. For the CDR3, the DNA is TGTGCCAGCAGCTTGGAGGGGGCCCAGCAGTTCTTC. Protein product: CASSLEGAQQFF.

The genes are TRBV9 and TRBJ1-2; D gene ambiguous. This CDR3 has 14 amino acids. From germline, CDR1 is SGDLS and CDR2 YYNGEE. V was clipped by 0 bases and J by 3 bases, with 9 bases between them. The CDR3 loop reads CASSVDPVDYGYTF. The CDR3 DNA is TGTGCCAGCAGCGTAGATCCGGTTGACTATGGCTACACCTTC. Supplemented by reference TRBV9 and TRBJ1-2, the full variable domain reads DSGVTQTPKHLITATGQRVTLRCSPRSGDLSVYWYQQSLDQGLQFLIQYYNGEERAKGNILERFSAQQFPDLHSELNLSSLELGDSALYFCASSVDPVDYGYTFGSGTRLTVV.

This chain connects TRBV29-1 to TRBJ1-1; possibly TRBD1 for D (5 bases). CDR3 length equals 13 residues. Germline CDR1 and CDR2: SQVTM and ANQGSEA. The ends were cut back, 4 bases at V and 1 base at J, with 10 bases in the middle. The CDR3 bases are TGCAGCGTTGGGACGGGGGGGAACACTGAAGCTTTCTTT. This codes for CSVGTGGNTEAFF.

This CDR3 reads CASSIMFRGLTGNNEQFF. CDR3 nucleotide sequence: TGTGCCAGTAGTATAATGTTTAGGGGGCTTACCGGAAACAATGAGCAGTTCTTC. The chain recombines TRBV19 with TRBJ2-1; 7 bases line up with TRBD1. Trimming removed 2 bases from V and 5 bases from J; junction bases left unmatched: 15. Germline V gene sequence: CDR1 LNHDA, CDR2 SQIVND (reference sequence). CDR3 length: 18 residues.

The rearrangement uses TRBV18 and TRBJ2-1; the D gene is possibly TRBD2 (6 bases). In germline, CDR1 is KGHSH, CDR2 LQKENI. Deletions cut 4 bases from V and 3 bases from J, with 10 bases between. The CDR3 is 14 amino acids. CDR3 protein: CASSLGGLYNEQFF. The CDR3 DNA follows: TGTGCCAGCTCACTGGGGGGACTCTACAATGAGCAGTTCTTC.

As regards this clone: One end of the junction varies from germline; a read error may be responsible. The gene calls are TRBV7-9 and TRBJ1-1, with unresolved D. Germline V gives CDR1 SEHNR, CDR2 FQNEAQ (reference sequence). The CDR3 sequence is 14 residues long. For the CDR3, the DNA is TGTTCCAGCAGCTTAGCGGGCTCGGCCGTGGCGGCTTTCTTT. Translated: CSSSLAGSAVAAFF.

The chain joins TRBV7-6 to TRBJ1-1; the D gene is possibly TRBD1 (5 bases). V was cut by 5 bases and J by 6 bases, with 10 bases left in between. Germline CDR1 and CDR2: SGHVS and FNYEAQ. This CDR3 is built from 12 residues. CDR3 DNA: TGTGCCAGCAGCCATCAGGGCTCTGAAGCTTTCTTT. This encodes CASSHQGSEAFF. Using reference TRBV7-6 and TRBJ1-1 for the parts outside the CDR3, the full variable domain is GAGVSQSPRYKVTKRGQDVALRCDPISGHVSLYWYRQALGQGPEFLTYFNYEAQQDKSGLPNDRFSAERPEGSISTLTIQRTEQRDSAMYRCASSHQGSEAFFGQGTRLTVV.

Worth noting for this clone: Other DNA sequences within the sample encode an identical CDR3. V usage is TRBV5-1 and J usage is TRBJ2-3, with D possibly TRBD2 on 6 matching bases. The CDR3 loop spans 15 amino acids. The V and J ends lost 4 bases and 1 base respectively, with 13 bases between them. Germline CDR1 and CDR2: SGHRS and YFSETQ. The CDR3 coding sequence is TGCGCCAGCAGCCTGCGCGGGGTGCGCACAGATACGCAGTATTTT. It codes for CASSLRGVRTDTQYF.

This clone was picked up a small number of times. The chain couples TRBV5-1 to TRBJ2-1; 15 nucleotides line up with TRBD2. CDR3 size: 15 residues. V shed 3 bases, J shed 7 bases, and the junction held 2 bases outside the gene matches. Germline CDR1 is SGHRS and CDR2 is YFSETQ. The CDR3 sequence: CASSWTSGGGNEQFF. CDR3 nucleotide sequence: TGCGCCAGCAGCTGGACTAGCGGGGGGGGTAATGAGCAGTTCTTC.

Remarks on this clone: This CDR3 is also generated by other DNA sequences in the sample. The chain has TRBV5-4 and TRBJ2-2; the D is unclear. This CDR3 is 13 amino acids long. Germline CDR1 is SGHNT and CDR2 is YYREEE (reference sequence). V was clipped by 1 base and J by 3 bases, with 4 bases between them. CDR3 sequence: CASSLTDTGELFF. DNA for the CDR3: TGTGCCAGCAGCTTGACAGACACCGGGGAGCTGTTTTTT.

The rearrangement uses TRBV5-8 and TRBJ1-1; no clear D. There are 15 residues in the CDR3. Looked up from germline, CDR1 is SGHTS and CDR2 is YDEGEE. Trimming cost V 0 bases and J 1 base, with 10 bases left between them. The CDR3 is CASSLAAGGNTEAFF. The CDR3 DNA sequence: TGTGCCAGCAGCTTGGCGGCAGGTGGGAACACTGAAGCTTTCTTT.

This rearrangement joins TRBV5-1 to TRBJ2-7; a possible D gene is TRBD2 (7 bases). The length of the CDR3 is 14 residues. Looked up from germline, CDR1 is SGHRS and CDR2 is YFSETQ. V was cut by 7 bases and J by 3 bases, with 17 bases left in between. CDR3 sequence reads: CASGNPGGGYEQYF. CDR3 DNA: TGCGCCAGCGGAAACCCGGGGGGCGGCTACGAGCAGTACTTC. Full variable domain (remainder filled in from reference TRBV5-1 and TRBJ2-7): KAGVTQTPRYLIKTRGQQVTLSCSPISGHRSVSWYQQTPGQGLQFLFEYFSETQRNKGNFPGRFSGRQFSNSRSEMNVSTLELGDSALYLCASGNPGGGYEQYFGPGTRLTVT.

The CDR3 DNA is TGTGCCAGCAGTGAATGGTCGGGACAGATCAATTCACCCCTCCACTTT. It codes for CASSEWSGQINSPLHF. J is TRBJ1-6 and V is TRBV2, with TRBD1 identical over 7 bases. The V gene's germline CDR1 is SNHLY and CDR2 FYNNEI. This CDR3 is 16 amino acids long. V was clipped by 2 bases and J by 7 bases; unmatched bases: 8.

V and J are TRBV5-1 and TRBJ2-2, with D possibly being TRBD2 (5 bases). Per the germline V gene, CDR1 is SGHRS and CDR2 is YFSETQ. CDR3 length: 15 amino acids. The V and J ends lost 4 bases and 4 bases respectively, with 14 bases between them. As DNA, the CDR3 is TGCGCCAGCAGCGCGGGCGACCGACGCACCGGGGAGCTGTTTTTT. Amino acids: CASSAGDRRTGELFF. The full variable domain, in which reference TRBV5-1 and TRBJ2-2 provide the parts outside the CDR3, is KAGVTQTPRYLIKTRGQQVTLSCSPISGHRSVSWYQQTPGQGLQFLFEYFSETQRNKGNFPGRFSGRQFSNSRSEMNVSTLELGDSALYLCASSAGDRRTGELFFGEGSRLTVL.

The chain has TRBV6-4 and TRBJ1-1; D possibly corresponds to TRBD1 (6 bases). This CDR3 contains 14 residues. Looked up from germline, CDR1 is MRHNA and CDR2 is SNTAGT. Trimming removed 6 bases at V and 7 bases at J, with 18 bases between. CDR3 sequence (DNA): TGTGCCAGCAGGACCCTTCCGGGACACATTGAAGCTTTCTTT. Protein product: CASRTLPGHIEAFF.

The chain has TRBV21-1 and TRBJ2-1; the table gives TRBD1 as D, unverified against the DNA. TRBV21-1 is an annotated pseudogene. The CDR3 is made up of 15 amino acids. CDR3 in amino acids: CASSKGRDRWCEQFF. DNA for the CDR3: TGTGCCAGCAGCAAAGGCCGGGACAGGTGGTGTGAGCAGTTCTTC.

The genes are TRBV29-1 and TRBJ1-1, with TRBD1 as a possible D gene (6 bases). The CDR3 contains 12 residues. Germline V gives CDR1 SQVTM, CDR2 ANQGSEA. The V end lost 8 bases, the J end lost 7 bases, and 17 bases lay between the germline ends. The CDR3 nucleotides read TGCAGCAGCTCGACAGGCCCTTTTGAAGCTTTCTTT. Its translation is CSSSTGPFEAFF.

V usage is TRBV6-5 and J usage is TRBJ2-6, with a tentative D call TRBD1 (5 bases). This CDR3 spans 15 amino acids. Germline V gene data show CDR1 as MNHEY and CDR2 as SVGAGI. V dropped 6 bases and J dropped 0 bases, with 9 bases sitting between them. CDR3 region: CASRLRASGANVLTF. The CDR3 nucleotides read TGTGCCAGCAGACTCAGGGCCTCTGGGGCCAACGTCCTGACTTTC.

The CDR3 DNA follows: TGTGCCAGCGGCCTAGGGGGTGGCTACACCTTC. Translated: CASGLGGGYTF. The rearrangement uses TRBV6-6 and TRBJ1-2, with D perhaps matching TRBD1 (6 bases). The CDR3 runs to 11 residues. The germline V and J ends were trimmed by 8 bases and 7 bases, with 11 bases remaining between them. CDR1 MNHNY and CDR2 SVGAGI come from the germline V gene (reference sequence).

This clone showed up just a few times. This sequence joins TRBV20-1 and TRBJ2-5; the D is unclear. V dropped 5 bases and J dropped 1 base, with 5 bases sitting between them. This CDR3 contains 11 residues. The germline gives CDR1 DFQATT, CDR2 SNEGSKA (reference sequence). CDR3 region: CSAEAQETQYF. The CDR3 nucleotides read TGCAGTGCTGAGGCCCAAGAGACCCAGTACTTC.